A single T cell receptor beta chain is shown here with its context. Its antigen is still unknown. Per-base qualities were not stored, and no clone one base away is much larger. Participants in the prospective study were aged roughly 18 to 90 years, lived in approximately 26 United States geographic areas, and enrolled through a virtual design. In the prospective study, cohorts were assigned on the basis of participant-reported clinical history obtained from a screening survey and a study questionnaire. Each participant in the prospective study had whole blood, serum and a nasopharyngeal or oropharyngeal swab collected by mobile phlebotomists. Additional blood draws and questionnaires over an approximately two-month period could optionally be provided by prospective study participants. Before DNA extraction, blood samples from the prospective study were shipped at room temperature or frozen. The sample is drawn from a study of blood T cell repertoires in COVID-19 (dated by TCRdb to about 2020). Background for the entire study: Samples covering the acute and convalescent phases of COVID-19 were provided by collaborators in the United States, Italy and Spain. The samples were drawn from the first 160 participants of the ongoing ImmuneRACE study and from over a thousand subjects provided by 6 global collaborators. The repertoires were made available in a free public database intended to serve as a resource for research on the immune response to SARS-CoV-2. The dataset comprised deeply sampled blood TCRbeta repertoires from subjects exposed to, actively infected with, or recovered from COVID-19. HLA class I and class II types, where available, came from metadata supplied by the sample provider rather than from assay-based typing. A de-identified subject ID, COVID-19 status, age in years and sex were almost always included in the sample metadata. The prospective study material was composed of cDNA or gDNA derived from T cells, B-cell-depleted T cells, or PBMCs.

The immunoSEQ Assay, a bias-controlled multiplex PCR, was used to amplify TCRbeta CDR3 regions from genomic DNA. As for the authors' bioinformatics: Nucleated cell counts per sample were estimated from amplification of reference gene primers within the assay. Sequence reads were collapsed and filtered to measure the absolute abundance of every unique TCRbeta CDR3 rearrangement. Productive Simpson clonality was computed per sample as the square root of Simpson's diversity index over productive rearrangements. This is the immuneACCESS table as TCRdb keeps it, with only in-frame sequences that have V and J called. A part of the clones is gone; compared with another copy, unresolved V genes explain less than half, and the rest is unexplained. That table is the source of V, J and clone size, and D and trimming were worked out from the DNA. The table for this sample lists hundreds of thousands of clones; roughly four fifths of them were counted only once. The ten largest make up around 4.1% of the sample.

Study-level results and caveats: The quantity of clinical and demographic metadata differed by source and by participant and was supplied without curation.

There are 17 amino acids in the CDR3, from cysteine to phenylalanine inclusive. CDR3 DNA is the only sequence kept; it has 51 bases, read in frame from the first base. Unmatched junction bases come to 12, with V trimmed by 4 bases and J by 4 bases. The germline V gene specifies MNHNS as CDR1 and SASEGT as CDR2. This TCR derives from a man aged 25 to 40 with acute COVID-19. The chain couples TRBV6-1 to TRBJ2-5, with 10 bases aligning to TRBD2. The source material was PBMCs or T cells enriched from blood (not recorded which). The DNA sequence reads TGTGCCAGCAGTGCCTCTGGAGCGGGGGGGCCGGGAGAGACCCAGTACTTC. It translates to CASSASGAGGPGETQYF.